The 18 T cell receptor beta chains given below trace back to one sample, sequenced in a study of blood T cell repertoires in COVID-19. Sequencing was performed with immunoSEQ multiplex PCR; in TCRdb, only in-frame clones are kept and a portion is missing. The sample carries 45,000 to 50,000 clones, 65% to 85% recorded once. Material: peripheral blood. All receptors derive from a man of 80 years or more in a cohort sampled during active COVID-19.

The rearrangement links TRBV14 to TRBJ1-3; 10 bases align to TRBD1. Germline CDR1 is SGHDN and CDR2 is FVKESK. With 1 base clipped from V and 3 bases from J, the junction kept 3 bases outside the gene matches. CDR3 length: 16 amino acids. The chain's CDR3 is CASSQGQGAGGNTIYF. CDR3 in DNA: TGTGCCAGCAGCCAAGGACAGGGGGCAGGTGGAAACACCATATATTTT.

The rearrangement joins TRBV7-3 to TRBJ2-1; no clear D gene. Germline CDR1 is SGHTA and CDR2 is FQGTGA. With 0 bases removed from V and 2 bases from J, the gap between germline ends came to 8 bases. CDR3 length: 15 residues. The CDR3 loop reads CASSLTARTYNEQFF. The DNA for the CDR3 is TGTGCCAGCAGCTTAACGGCTAGAACCTACAATGAGCAGTTCTTC.

This chain uses TRBV28 with TRBJ1-2, with D possibly TRBD1 on 5 matching bases. The V gene lost 6 bases and the J gene lost 8 bases, with 16 bases spanning the gap. CDR1 is MDHEN and CDR2 is SYDVKM in the germline V gene. The CDR3 runs to 13 residues. The CDR3 DNA reads as TGTGCCAGCAGCTTAGGTGGGGGACTGGGCTACACCTTC. It yields the protein CASSLGGGLGYTF.

The V and J genes are TRBV11-2 and TRBJ1-2; D is ambiguous. The CDR3 consists of 11 residues. The V gene lost 4 bases and the J gene lost 6 bases, with 6 bases spanning the gap. The germline CDR1 and CDR2 sequences are SGHAT and FQNNGV. CDR3 loop: CASSSYDGYTF. The CDR3 DNA sequence: TGTGCCAGCAGCTCCTATGATGGCTACACCTTC.

This clone showed up just a few times. The CDR3 nucleotides are TGTGCCAGCAGTTTGAGTGGACAGGGGGTCTATGGCTACACCTTC. Translated: CASSLSGQGVYGYTF. The chain joins TRBV27 to TRBJ1-2, with 10 bases fitting TRBD1. The length of the CDR3 is 15 residues. The germline gives CDR1 MNHEY, CDR2 SMNVEV (reference sequence). Trimming at V came to 3 bases and at J to 4 bases, leaving 5 bases not matched to a gene.

This clone has only one observation. The V gene is TRBV6-2 or TRBV6-3, the J gene TRBJ2-1, with unresolved D. This CDR3 is built from 14 residues. V was clipped by 4 bases and J by 5 bases, with 12 bases between them. CDR1 is MNHEY and CDR2 is SVGEGT in the germline V gene. For the CDR3, the DNA is TGTGCCAGCAGTTGGCTAGTGGCGAACAATGAGCAGTTCTTC. Its protein is CASSWLVANNEQFF.

The rearrangement joins TRBV30 to TRBJ2-7, with TRBD2 matching over 11 bases. This CDR3 contains 14 residues. With 5 bases clipped from V and 1 base from J, the junction kept 4 bases outside the gene matches. Germline CDR1 reads GTSNPN; CDR2 reads SVGIG (reference sequence). The CDR3 sequence is CAWGIAGGSYEQYF. For the CDR3, the DNA is TGTGCCTGGGGAATAGCGGGAGGGTCCTACGAGCAGTACTTC.

The rearrangement joins TRBV2 to TRBJ1-3; TRBD1 might be the D (5 bases). The CDR3 has 14 residues. V gave up 3 bases and J gave up 1 base, with 7 bases separating them. Germline CDR1 reads SNHLY; CDR2 reads FYNNEI. The DNA of the CDR3 is TGTGCCAGCAGTGAGAGGACATCTGGAAACACCATATATTTT. Its protein product is CASSERTSGNTIYF.

The chain is built from TRBV14 and TRBJ2-3; D perhaps matches TRBD2 (6 bases). The CDR3 length is 14 residues. V dropped 5 bases and J dropped 5 bases, with 14 bases sitting between them. CDR1 is SGHDN and CDR2 is FVKESK in the germline V gene. CDR3 sequence (DNA): TGTGCCAGCAGCTTGCGGGGCTACCGAGATACGCAGTATTTT. Translating it yields CASSLRGYRDTQYF.

The rearrangement joins TRBV27 to TRBJ2-2; TRBD1 agrees at 12 bases. Germline V gives CDR1 MNHEY, CDR2 SMNVEV (reference sequence). The CDR3 sequence is 15 residues long. Germline trimming cut 8 bases from V and 4 bases from J; bases unmatched to any gene: 5. This CDR3 is CASGTGGAGTGELFF. In DNA, the CDR3 is TGTGCCAGCGGGACAGGGGGCGCCGGCACCGGGGAGCTGTTTTTT.

The chain employs TRBV6-6 and TRBJ2-1, with a weak D call TRBD1 (5 bases). From germline, CDR1 is MNHNY and CDR2 SVGAGI (reference sequence). CDR3 length: 16 residues. Trimming removed 4 bases from V and 7 bases from J, with 20 bases in between. The CDR3 nucleotides read TGTGCCAGCAGTTCGATGGACACCTTCGGGCCAAATGAGCAGTTCTTC. Translated: CASSSMDTFGPNEQFF.

A few counts support this clone. CDR3 in amino acids: CASSVVGTGKAGELFF. CDR3 DNA: TGTGCCAGCAGCGTAGTTGGGACAGGGAAGGCCGGGGAGCTGTTTTTT. The chain joins TRBV9 to TRBJ2-2; 9 bases are shared with TRBD1. Trimming at V came to 0 bases and at J to 6 bases, leaving 6 bases not matched to a gene. The CDR3 length is 16 residues. The germline CDR1 and CDR2 sequences are SGDLS and YYNGEE. The full variable domain, rest sourced from reference TRBV9 and TRBJ2-2, is DSGVTQTPKHLITATGQRVTLRCSPRSGDLSVYWYQQSLDQGLQFLIQYYNGEERAKGNILERFSAQQFPDLHSELNLSSLELGDSALYFCASSVVGTGKAGELFFGEGSRLTVL.

The CDR3 sequence: CASSSRTGTGSNTEAFF. In DNA, the CDR3 is TGCGCCAGCAGCTCGAGAACCGGGACAGGGTCGAACACTGAAGCTTTCTTT. The chain combines TRBV5-1 with TRBJ1-1; 9 nucleotides agree with TRBD1. This CDR3 comprises 17 residues. Germline V CDR1 and CDR2: SGHRS, YFSETQ. Germline trimming cut 3 bases from V and 1 base from J; bases unmatched to any gene: 10.

This chain connects TRBV18 to TRBJ2-3; perhaps TRBD2 as D (5 bases). The CDR3 consists of 15 residues. The V gene's germline CDR1 is KGHSH and CDR2 LQKENI. The V gene lost 3 bases and the J gene lost 2 bases, with 12 bases spanning the gap. CDR3 nucleotide sequence: TGTGCCAGCTCACCGCTAGGCGGACTCACAGATACGCAGTATTTT. It translates to CASSPLGGLTDTQYF.

The chain couples TRBV9 to TRBJ2-1; 9 bases match TRBD2. This CDR3 comprises 14 residues. Germline values: CDR1 SGDLS, CDR2 YYNGEE. V shed 2 bases and J 7 bases; nucleotides not matched to a gene: 4. CDR3 sequence reads: CASSVGLAKNEQFF. The DNA of the CDR3 is TGTGCCAGCAGCGTGGGACTAGCCAAGAATGAGCAGTTCTTC.

The chain joins TRBV19 to TRBJ2-5; the match to TRBD2 covers 10 bases. Germline CDR1 is LNHDA and CDR2 is SQIVND (reference sequence). V shed 5 bases and J 2 bases; nucleotides not matched to a gene: 5. The CDR3 sequence is 15 residues long. CDR3 region: CASSPPSGRQETQYF. CDR3 DNA: TGTGCCAGTAGTCCTCCTAGCGGGAGACAAGAGACCCAGTACTTC.

About this clone: The junction does not match germline at one end; this may be a read error. The chain has TRBV19 and TRBJ2-1; 8 bases fit TRBD2. The CDR3 covers 15 residues. The germline CDR1 and CDR2 sequences are LNHDA and SQIVND (reference sequence). CDR3 region: CASSLEGLDYNEQFF. The CDR3 nucleotides are TGTGCCAGTAGTTTAGAGGGACTAGACTACAATGAGCAGTTCTTC.

The chain employs TRBV5-1 and TRBJ2-7; D perhaps matches TRBD2 (6 bases). The CDR3 has 14 residues. Looked up from germline, CDR1 is SGHRS and CDR2 is YFSETQ. V lost 4 bases and J lost 0, with 11 bases in between. Written as DNA, the CDR3 is TGCGCCAGCAGCACGGGACTGAGCTCCTACGAGCAGTACTTC. Protein sequence: CASSTGLSSYEQYF.